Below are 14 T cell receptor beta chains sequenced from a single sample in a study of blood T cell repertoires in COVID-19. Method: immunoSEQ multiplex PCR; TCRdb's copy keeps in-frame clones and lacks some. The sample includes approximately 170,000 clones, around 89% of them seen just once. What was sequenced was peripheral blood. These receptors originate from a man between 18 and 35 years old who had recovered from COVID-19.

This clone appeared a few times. As DNA, the CDR3 is TGTGCCAGCACCATAGACAGGGGGGAGCTGTTTTTT. This sequence encodes CASTIDRGELFF. J is TRBJ2-2 and V is TRBV9, with D possibly matching TRBD1 (6 bases). The CDR3 extends over 12 amino acids. The ends were cut back, 6 bases at V and 8 bases at J, with 11 bases in the middle. CDR1 is SGDLS and CDR2 is YYNGEE in the germline V gene.

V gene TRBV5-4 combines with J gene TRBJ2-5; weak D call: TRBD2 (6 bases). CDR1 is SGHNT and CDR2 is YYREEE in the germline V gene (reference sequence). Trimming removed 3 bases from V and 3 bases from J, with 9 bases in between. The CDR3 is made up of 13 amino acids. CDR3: CASSSPSEETQYF. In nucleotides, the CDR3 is TGTGCCAGCAGCTCACCTAGCGAAGAGACCCAGTACTTC. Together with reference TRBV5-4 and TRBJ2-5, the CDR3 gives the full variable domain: ETGVTQSPTHLIKTRGQQVTLRCSSQSGHNTVSWYQQALGQGPQFIFQYYREEENGRGNFPPRFSGLQFPNYSSELNVNALELDDSALYLCASSSPSEETQYFGPGTRLLVL.

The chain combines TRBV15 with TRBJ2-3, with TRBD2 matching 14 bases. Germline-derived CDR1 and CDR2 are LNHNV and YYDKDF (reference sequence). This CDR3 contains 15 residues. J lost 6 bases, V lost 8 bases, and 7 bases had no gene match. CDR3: CATSWTSGRRDTQYF. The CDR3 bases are TGTGCCACCTCTTGGACTAGCGGGAGGCGGGATACGCAGTATTTT.

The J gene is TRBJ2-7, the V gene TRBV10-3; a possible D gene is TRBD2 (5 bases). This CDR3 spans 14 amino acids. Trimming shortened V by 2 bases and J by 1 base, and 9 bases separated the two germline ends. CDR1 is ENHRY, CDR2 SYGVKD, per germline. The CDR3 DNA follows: TGTGCCATCAGTGAGGGACGGGGTTCCTACGAGCAGTACTTC. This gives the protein CAISEGRGSYEQYF.

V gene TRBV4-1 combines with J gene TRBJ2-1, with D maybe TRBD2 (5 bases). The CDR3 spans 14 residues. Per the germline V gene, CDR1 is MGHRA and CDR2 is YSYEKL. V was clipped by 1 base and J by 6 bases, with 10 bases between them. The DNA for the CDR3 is TGCGCCAGCAGCCAAGTGAGGGAACTCAATGAGCAGTTCTTC. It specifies CASSQVRELNEQFF.

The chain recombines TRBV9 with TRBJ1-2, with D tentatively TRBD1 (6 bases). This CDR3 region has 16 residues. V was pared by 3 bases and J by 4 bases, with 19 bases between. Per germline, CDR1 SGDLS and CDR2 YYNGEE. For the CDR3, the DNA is TGTGCCAGCAGCGGAACAGGGAACGGGGCAGGCTATGGCTACACCTTC. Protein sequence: CASSGTGNGAGYGYTF.

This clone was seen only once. CDR3 in amino acids: CASSPGSTGNQPQHF. DNA of the CDR3: TGTGCCAGCAGCCCAGGGTCCACGGGCAATCAGCCCCAGCATTTT. The rearrangement uses TRBV7-2 and TRBJ1-5; maybe TRBD1 (5 bases). V shed 5 bases and J shed 2 bases, with 13 bases lying between them. Germline CDR1 reads SGHTA; CDR2 reads FQGNSA. The CDR3 is 15 residues long.

This CDR3 is CAWSVRRSAGDTQYF. CDR3 DNA: TGTGCCTGGAGTGTACGCCGGTCGGCAGGAGATACGCAGTATTTT. V gene TRBV30 combines with J gene TRBJ2-3; D gene unclear. Trimming took 0 bases from V and 5 from J, leaving 15 bases between them. Germline V CDR1 and CDR2: GTSNPN, SVGIG (reference sequence). The CDR3 totals 15 residues.

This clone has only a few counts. As DNA, the CDR3 is TGTGCCAGCAGTTACTCCAGGGGTTCGCCCGACACCGGGGAGCTGTTTTTT. It codes for CASSYSRGSPDTGELFF. The chain recombines TRBV6-7 with TRBJ2-2, with D possibly TRBD1 on 6 matching bases. TRBV6-7 is sorted into the ORF group, with uncertain function. The CDR3 runs 17 residues. Between the trimmed V and J ends, which lost 0 bases and 3 bases, there was a span of 14 bases.

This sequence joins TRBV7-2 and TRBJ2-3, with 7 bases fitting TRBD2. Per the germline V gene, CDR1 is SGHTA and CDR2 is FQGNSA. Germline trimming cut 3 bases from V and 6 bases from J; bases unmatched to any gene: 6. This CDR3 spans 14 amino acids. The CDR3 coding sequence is TGTGCCAGCAGCTTGGGACTACGGGGTGATACGCAGTATTTT. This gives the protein CASSLGLRGDTQYF.

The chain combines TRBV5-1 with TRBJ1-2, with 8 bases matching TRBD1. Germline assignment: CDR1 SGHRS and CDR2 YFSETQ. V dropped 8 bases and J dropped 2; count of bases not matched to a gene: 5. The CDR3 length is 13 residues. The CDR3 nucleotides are TGCGCCAGTGGACAGGGAGGAAACTATGGCTACACCTTC. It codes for CASGQGGNYGYTF. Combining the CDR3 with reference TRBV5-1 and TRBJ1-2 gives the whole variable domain KAGVTQTPRYLIKTRGQQVTLSCSPISGHRSVSWYQQTPGQGLQFLFEYFSETQRNKGNFPGRFSGRQFSNSRSEMNVSTLELGDSALYLCASGQGGNYGYTFGSGTRLTVV.

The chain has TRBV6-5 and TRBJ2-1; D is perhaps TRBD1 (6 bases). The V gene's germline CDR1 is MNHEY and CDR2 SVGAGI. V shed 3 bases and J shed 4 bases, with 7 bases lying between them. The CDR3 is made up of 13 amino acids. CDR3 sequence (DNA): TGTGCCAGCAGTTATAGGGGGTACAATGAGCAGTTCTTC. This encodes CASSYRGYNEQFF.

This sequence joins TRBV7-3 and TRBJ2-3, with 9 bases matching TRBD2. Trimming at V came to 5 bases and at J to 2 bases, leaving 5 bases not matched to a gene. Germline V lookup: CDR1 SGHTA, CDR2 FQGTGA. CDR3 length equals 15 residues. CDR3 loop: CASSASGRNTDTQYF. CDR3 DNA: TGTGCCAGCAGCGCCAGCGGGAGGAACACAGATACGCAGTATTTT.

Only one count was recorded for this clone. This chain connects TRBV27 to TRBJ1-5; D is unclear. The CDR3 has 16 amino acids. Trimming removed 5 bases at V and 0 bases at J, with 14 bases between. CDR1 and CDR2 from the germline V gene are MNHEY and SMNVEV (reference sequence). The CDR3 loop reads CASSLRQDYSNQPQHF. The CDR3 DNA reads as TGTGCCAGCAGTCTCCGACAAGACTATAGCAATCAGCCCCAGCATTTT.